The clone carrying this T cell receptor (beta chain) was observed at least ten times. Its antigen is as yet unknown. This CDR3 is built from 15 residues. V was clipped by 6 bases and J by 2 bases; unmatched bases: 2. Arm-PCR of CDR3 regions and iRepertoire HTBI primers were the basis on which TCR beta libraries were built. In TCRdb, the multiplex PCR reads were re-called with MiXCR into one record per CDR3 protein. This sample has about 460,000 distinct CDR3 sequences, with roughly 15% found just once. The record originates from a study of regulatory T cells in long-lasting Graves disease. Time point reported: newly diagnosed GD, antithyroid drugs for less than 3 months. Preparation of the TCR library used RNA extracted from PBMCs. Study-wide findings and caveats: Persistent cases favored TRBV28, TRBJ1-2 and TRBJ2-5.

This same sample was also taken into another study, of T cells in Graves' hyperthyroidism and ophthalmopathy.

The V call is TRBV12-3 or TRBV12-4, the J call TRBJ2-7; 15 positions agree with TRBD2. This clonotype was obtained from a woman between 50 and 59 years old with Graves disease. The source material was peripheral blood mononuclear cells (PBMCs), sampled at new diagnosis, from a patient treated with antithyroid drugs. CDR3 coding DNA: TGTGCCAGCAGGCGGACTAGCGGGAGGGCCTACGAGCAGTACTTC. It translates to CASRRTSGRAYEQYF.